The 18 T cell receptor beta chains below were found in one sample sequenced in a study of blood T cell repertoires in COVID-19. Generated by immunoSEQ multiplex PCR, the TCRdb table keeps only in-frame clones and is missing some. The sample has about 170,000 clones, approximately 87% seen once. The sample was peripheral blood. The source of these receptors is a man between 18 and 29 years old with active or convalescent COVID-19.

The rearrangement links TRBV3-1 (or the pseudogene TRBV3-2) to TRBJ1-1; the match to TRBD1 covers 7 bases. Per germline, CDR1 LGHDT and CDR2 YNNKEL (reference sequence). The CDR3 contains 14 residues. The V segment lost 5 bases and the J segment 5 bases; nucleotides outside the gene matches: 8. The CDR3 region is CASSFHRGKTEAFF. The CDR3 region has the DNA TGTGCCAGCAGCTTCCACAGGGGAAAAACTGAAGCTTTCTTT.

This clone was counted a few times. The chain recombines TRBV7-2 with TRBJ2-6; unclear D gene. The germline V gene has CDR1 SGHTA and CDR2 FQGNSA. This CDR3 spans 18 amino acids. Trimming stripped 1 base from V and 1 base from J, with 14 bases between. As DNA, the CDR3 is TGTGCCAGCAGCTTAGTAGCCGGCCTCGTTTCTGGGGCCAACGTCCTGACTTTC. Translated, it gives CASSLVAGLVSGANVLTF.

V is TRBV5-1 and J is TRBJ2-3; 10 bases match TRBD1. In germline, CDR1 is SGHRS, CDR2 YFSETQ. The CDR3 is 16 residues long. The V segment lost 3 bases and the J segment 2 bases; nucleotides outside the gene matches: 6. The CDR3: CASSSWTGGPTDTQYF. For the CDR3, the DNA is TGCGCCAGCAGCTCCTGGACAGGGGGTCCCACAGATACGCAGTATTTT.

The V call is TRBV19, the J call TRBJ2-7; the D gene is possibly TRBD1 (6 bases). This CDR3 spans 13 amino acids. Germline CDR1 and CDR2: LNHDA and SQIVND (reference sequence). Trimming removed 2 bases from V and 5 bases from J, with 10 bases in between. CDR3 DNA: TGTGCCAGTAGTATATTATCAGGGGACGAGCAGTACTTC. Translated, it gives CASSILSGDEQYF. Using reference TRBV19 and TRBJ2-7 for the parts outside the CDR3, the full variable domain is DGGITQSPKYLFRKEGQNVTLSCEQNLNHDAMYWYRQDPGQGLRLIYYSQIVNDFQKGDIAEGYSVSREKKESFPLTVTSAQKNPTAFYLCASSILSGDEQYFGPGTRLTVT.

CDR3 region: CASSAGMMYGYTF. The CDR3 nucleotides read TGTGCCAGCAGCGCAGGAATGATGTATGGCTACACCTTC. The rearrangement joins TRBV6-2 or TRBV6-3 to TRBJ1-2; no reliable D call. The V gene's germline CDR1 is MNHEY and CDR2 SVGEGT. V was clipped by 6 bases and J by 5 bases, with 13 bases between them. This CDR3 comprises 13 residues.

The chain carries TRBV5-1 and TRBJ1-1; D might be TRBD1 (5 bases). V was pared by 1 base and J by 2 bases, with 9 bases between. The CDR3 spans 14 residues. CDR1 and CDR2 from the germline V gene are SGHRS and YFSETQ. The CDR3 protein is CASSLTGANTEAFF. DNA of the CDR3: TGCGCCAGCAGCTTGACAGGCGCAAACACTGAAGCTTTCTTT.

A single count supports this clone. The J gene is TRBJ2-7, the V gene TRBV11-2, with 9 positions matching TRBD2. Germline V lookup: CDR1 SGHAT, CDR2 FQNNGV. Trimming at V came to 5 bases and at J to 3 bases, leaving 8 bases not matched to a gene. The CDR3 extends over 15 amino acids. CDR3: CASSQERGDFYEQYF. The CDR3 region has the DNA TGTGCCAGCAGCCAAGAGCGGGGGGATTTCTACGAGCAGTACTTC. Full variable domain (rest looked up from reference TRBV11-2 and TRBJ2-7): EAGVAQSPRYKIIEKRQSVAFWCNPISGHATLYWYQQILGQGPKLLIQFQNNGVVDDSQLPKDRFSAERLKGVDSTLKIQPAKLEDSAVYLCASSQERGDFYEQYFGPGTRLTVT.

The chain has TRBV10-1 and TRBJ1-1; D gene ambiguous. V shed 8 bases and J shed 3 bases, with 13 bases lying between them. CDR3 length: 13 residues. Germline V gives CDR1 WNHNN, CDR2 SYGVQD (reference sequence). The CDR3 DNA is TGCGCCAGCCAGGAACAGAGTGACACTGAAGCTTTCTTT. As protein: CASQEQSDTEAFF.

This chain uses TRBV4-2 with TRBJ1-1, with TRBD1 identical over 7 bases. Germline V CDR1 and CDR2: LGHNA, YNFKEQ. With V trimmed by 5 bases and J by 1 base, 10 bases remained unmatched. The CDR3 consists of 16 residues. The CDR3 DNA reads as TGTGCCAGCAGCTACCTAGGGACAGATAAGAACACTGAAGCTTTCTTT. Protein: CASSYLGTDKNTEAFF.

The V call is TRBV27, the J call TRBJ1-6; 11 bases are shared with TRBD1. Germline CDR1 reads MNHEY; CDR2 reads SMNVEV (reference sequence). V trimming: 6 bases; J trimming: 8 bases; junction bases outside the gene matches: 12. The CDR3 runs 17 residues. This CDR3 reads CASRIGQGAGIDSPLHF. Here the CDR3 DNA reads TGTGCCAGCAGGATAGGACAGGGGGCCGGGATAGATTCACCCCTCCACTTT.

This rearrangement joins TRBV27 to TRBJ2-2; weak D call: TRBD2 (7 bases). V lost 6 bases and J 7 bases, leaving 21 bases between the germline ends. CDR1 MNHEY and CDR2 SMNVEV come from the germline V gene (reference sequence). The CDR3 is made up of 16 amino acids. CDR3 nucleotides: TGTGCCAGCAGCCCCCTCGGGGGGACAAGGGGCGGGGAGCTGTTTTTT. Translation: CASSPLGGTRGGELFF.

This clone was counted only a few times. This chain connects TRBV9 to TRBJ1-5; D remains ambiguous. CDR1 is SGDLS and CDR2 is YYNGEE in the germline V gene. V dropped 0 bases and J dropped 3 bases, with 10 bases sitting between them. This CDR3 contains 15 residues. The CDR3 reads CASSVGPGTNQPQHF. DNA for the CDR3: TGTGCCAGCAGCGTAGGTCCAGGCACCAATCAGCCCCAGCATTTT.

The chain is built from TRBV5-6 and TRBJ2-7; a possible D gene is TRBD2 (5 bases). The CDR3 is 16 amino acids. From germline, CDR1 is SGHDT and CDR2 YYEEEE. The germline V and J ends were trimmed by 7 bases and 2 bases, with 22 bases remaining between them. CDR3 in DNA: TGTGCCAGCCGGGGTGGACGGTTTACCTCTACCTACGAGCAGTACTTC. Protein: CASRGGRFTSTYEQYF.

This clone was picked up a small number of times. The chain uses TRBV4-2 and TRBJ1-4; 7 bases match TRBD1. J was trimmed by 8 bases and V by 1 base; bases with no gene match: 4. CDR1 is LGHNA, CDR2 YNFKEQ, per germline. There are 14 residues in the CDR3. The DNA of the CDR3 is TGTGCCAGCAGCCAAGGACAGGGTAGCGAAAAACTGTTTTTT. This gives the protein CASSQGQGSEKLFF.

The rearrangement links TRBV11-2 to TRBJ2-1; 7 bases line up with TRBD1. The germline V gene has CDR1 SGHAT and CDR2 FQNNGV. Trimming took 0 bases from V and 4 from J; bases not matched to a gene: 0. The CDR3 is 14 residues long. CDR3 bases: TGTGCCAGCAGCTTAGACAGGGGGTACAATGAGCAGTTCTTC. Its protein is CASSLDRGYNEQFF.

V usage is TRBV29-1 and J usage is TRBJ2-1; 9 nucleotides agree with TRBD2. The V segment lost 1 base and the J segment 3 bases; nucleotides outside the gene matches: 7. CDR1 SQVTM and CDR2 ANQGSEA come from the germline V gene. The CDR3 loop spans 16 amino acids. For the CDR3, the DNA is TGCAGCGTTGAAGCGACGTCTAGCGGGATCTACAATGAGCAGTTCTTC. This translates into CSVEATSSGIYNEQFF.

This chain uses TRBV2 with TRBJ1-2; perhaps TRBD1 as D (5 bases). The CDR3 is 13 amino acids. V was clipped by 8 bases and J by 2 bases, with 12 bases between them. Looked up from germline, CDR1 is SNHLY and CDR2 is FYNNEI. The DNA of the CDR3 is TGTGCCAGCGCCCAGGGCCAGAACTATGGCTACACCTTC. Amino acid sequence: CASAQGQNYGYTF.

A note on this clone: At one boundary the junction diverges from the germline segment, which might be a read error. This sequence joins TRBV12-3 or TRBV12-4 and TRBJ2-5; possibly TRBD2 for D (5 bases). The CDR3 loop spans 11 amino acids. DNA for the CDR3: TGTGCCAGCAGGGAGGAGGATACAATGCACTTC. Its translation: CASREEDTMHF.